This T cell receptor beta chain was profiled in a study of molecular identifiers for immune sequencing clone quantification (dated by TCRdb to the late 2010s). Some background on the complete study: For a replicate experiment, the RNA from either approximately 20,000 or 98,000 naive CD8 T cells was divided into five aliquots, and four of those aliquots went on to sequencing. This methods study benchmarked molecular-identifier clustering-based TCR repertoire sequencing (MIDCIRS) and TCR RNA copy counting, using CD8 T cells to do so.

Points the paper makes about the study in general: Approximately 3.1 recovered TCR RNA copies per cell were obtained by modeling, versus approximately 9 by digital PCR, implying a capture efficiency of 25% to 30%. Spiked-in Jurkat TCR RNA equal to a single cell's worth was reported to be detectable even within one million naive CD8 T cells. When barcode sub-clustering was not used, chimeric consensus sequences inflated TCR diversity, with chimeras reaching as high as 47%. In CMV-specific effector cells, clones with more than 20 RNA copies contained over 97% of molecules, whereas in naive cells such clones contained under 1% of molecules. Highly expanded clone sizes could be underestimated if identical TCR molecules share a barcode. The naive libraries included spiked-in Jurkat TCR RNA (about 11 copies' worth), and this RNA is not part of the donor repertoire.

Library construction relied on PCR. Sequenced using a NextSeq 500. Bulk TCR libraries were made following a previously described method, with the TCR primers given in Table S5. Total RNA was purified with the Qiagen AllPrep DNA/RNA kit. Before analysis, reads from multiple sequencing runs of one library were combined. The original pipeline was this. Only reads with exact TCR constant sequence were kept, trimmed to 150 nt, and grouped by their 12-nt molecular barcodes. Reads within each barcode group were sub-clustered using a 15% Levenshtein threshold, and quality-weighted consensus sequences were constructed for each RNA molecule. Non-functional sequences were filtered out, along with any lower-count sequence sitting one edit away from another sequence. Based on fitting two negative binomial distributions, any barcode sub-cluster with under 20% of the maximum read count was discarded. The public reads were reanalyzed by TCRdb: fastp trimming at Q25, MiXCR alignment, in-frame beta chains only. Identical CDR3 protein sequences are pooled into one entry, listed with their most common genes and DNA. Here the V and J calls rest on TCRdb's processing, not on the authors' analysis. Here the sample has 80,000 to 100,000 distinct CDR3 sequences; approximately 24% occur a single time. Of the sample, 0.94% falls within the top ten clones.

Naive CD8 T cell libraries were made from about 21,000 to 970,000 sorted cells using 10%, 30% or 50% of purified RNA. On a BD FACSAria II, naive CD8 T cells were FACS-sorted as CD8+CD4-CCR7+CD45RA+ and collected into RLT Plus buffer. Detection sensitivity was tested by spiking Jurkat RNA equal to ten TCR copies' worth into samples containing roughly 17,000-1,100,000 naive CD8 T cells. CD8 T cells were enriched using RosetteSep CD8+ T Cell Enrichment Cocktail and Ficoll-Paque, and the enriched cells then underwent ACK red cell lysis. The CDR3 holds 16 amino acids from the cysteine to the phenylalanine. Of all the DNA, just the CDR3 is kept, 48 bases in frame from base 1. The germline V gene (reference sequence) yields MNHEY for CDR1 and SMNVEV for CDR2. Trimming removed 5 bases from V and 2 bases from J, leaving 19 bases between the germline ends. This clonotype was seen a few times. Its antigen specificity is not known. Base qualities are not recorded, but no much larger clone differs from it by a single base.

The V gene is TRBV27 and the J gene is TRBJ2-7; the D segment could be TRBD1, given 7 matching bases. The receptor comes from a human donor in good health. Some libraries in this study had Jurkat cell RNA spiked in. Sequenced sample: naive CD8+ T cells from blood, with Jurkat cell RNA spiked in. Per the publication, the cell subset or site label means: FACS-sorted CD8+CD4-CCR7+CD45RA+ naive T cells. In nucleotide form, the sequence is TGTGCCAGCAGTCGGGAAGGGGGGACAGTCACCTACGAGCAGTACTTC. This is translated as CASSREGGTVTYEQYF.